The 8 T cell receptor beta chains presented below share a single source sample, sequenced in a study of CD8+CD57+ T cells in acquired aplastic anemia. Those patients picked for sequencing had displayed CD8+CD57+ cell expansion on flow cytometry. CDR3 and TCR beta VDJ profiling relied on genomic DNA as the template. TCRdb re-called the reads with MiXCR, one entry per CDR3 protein. The table shows around 180,000 distinct CDR3 sequences, with roughly half occurring only once. Specimen: sorted CD4+, CD8+, or CD8+CD57+ T cells (not recorded which) from PBMCs. These receptor sequences come from a human donor with aplastic anemia.

This clonotype came up many times. This chain links TRBV6-2 or TRBV6-3 with TRBJ2-5; tentatively, D is TRBD1 or TRBD2 (5 bases each). The CDR3 covers 12 residues. Germline CDR1 MNHEY, CDR2 SVGEGT. V lost 6 bases, J lost 0 bases, and 5 bases lay in between. The CDR3 nucleotides are TGTGCCAGCAGGGGACACCAAGAGACCCAGTACTTC. Its translation is CASRGHQETQYF.

This clonotype appeared once. The gene calls are TRBV7-9 and TRBJ1-2; D is uncertain. Germline CDR1 reads SEHNR; CDR2 reads FQNEAQ (reference sequence). CDR3 length: 12 residues. Trimming shortened V by 1 base and J by 8 bases, and 8 bases separated the two germline ends. The chain's CDR3 is CASSLEAEGYTF. In nucleotides, the CDR3 is TGTGCCAGCAGCTTAGAGGCAGAAGGCTACACCTTC.

As concerns this clonotype: Being one base from a much bigger clone, this may be a read error. The V and J genes are TRBV5-1 and TRBJ1-4; D remains ambiguous. Germline V gene lookup returns CDR1 SGHRS and CDR2 YFSETQ. The CDR3 covers 17 residues. The CDR3 nucleotides are TGCGCCAGCAGCCCCAACGTCGGTAGCGCAACTAATGAAAAACTGTCTTTT. Translation: CASSPNVGSATNEKLSF.

The chain combines TRBV2 with TRBJ1-2; 7 nucleotides align to TRBD1. Germline CDR1 reads SNHLY; CDR2 reads FYNNEI. This CDR3 contains 15 residues. The V segment lost 0 bases and the J segment 6 bases; nucleotides outside the gene matches: 7. As DNA, the CDR3 is TGTGCCAGCAGTGAAGCGAGAGACAGGGAGAATGGCTACACCTTC. It encodes CASSEARDRENGYTF.

The rearrangement uses TRBV29-1 and TRBJ2-7; a weak D match, TRBD2 (6 bases). This CDR3 comprises 14 residues. The V end lost 4 bases, the J end lost 0 bases, and 13 bases lay between the germline ends. The germline CDR1 and CDR2 sequences are SQVTM and ANQGSEA. The chain's CDR3 is CSVVRDGSSYEQYF. The CDR3 DNA is TGCAGCGTTGTACGGGACGGGAGCTCCTACGAGCAGTACTTC.

This clonotype was observed many times. The chain links TRBV20-1 to TRBJ2-5, with D perhaps TRBD1 (5 bases). Germline CDR1 and CDR2: DFQATT and SNEGSKA (reference sequence). This CDR3 is 13 amino acids long. CDR3 loop: CSALTADQETQYF. CDR3 DNA: TGCAGCGCGTTGACAGCAGACCAAGAGACCCAGTACTTC.

This clonotype was observed at least ten times. V is TRBV29-1 and J is TRBJ1-6; a weak D match, TRBD1 (5 bases). Deletions cut 6 bases from V and 13 bases from J, with 19 bases between. This CDR3 has 13 residues. Germline V gene sequence: CDR1 SQVTM, CDR2 ANQGSEA. Written as DNA, the CDR3 is TGCAGCGTAGCTGACTCAGGGCCGGGCCCCCTCCACTTT. Translated, it gives CSVADSGPGPLHF.

This clonotype came up many times. V usage is TRBV12-3 or TRBV12-4 and J usage is TRBJ2-3, with 8 nucleotides matching TRBD1. The CDR3 has 12 amino acids. After removal of 6 bases from V and 8 bases from J, the junction contained 4 bases not matched to a gene. Here the CDR3 DNA reads TGTGCCAGCAGACCCACAGGGGGTACGCAGTATTTT. Amino acid sequence: CASRPTGGTQYF.